This TCR beta chain was obtained from a study of breast tumors, draining lymph nodes, adjacent tissues. Study-wide results and caveats: Tumor T cell lymph node origin was a supported hypothesis, not proven. Luminal-like breast cancer showed significantly greater tumor-nontumor repertoire similarity than basal-like breast cancer did. The data were judged consistent with most tumor T cells coming from lymph node and expanding in tumor. Compared with lymph nodes, tumors were less diverse; compared with nontumor tissue, more.

Of note for this clonotype: As yet, its antigen is unknown.

The lymph nodes were axillary draining lymph nodes from breast cancer patients. TCRdb ran MiXCR on the multiplex PCR reads and lists one entry per CDR3 protein. The sample records some 130,000 distinct CDR3 sequences, more than 20% being singletons. After removal of 2 bases from V and 1 base from J, the junction contained 10 bases not matched to a gene. CDR1 is SGHNT and CDR2 is YYREEE in the germline V gene (reference sequence). CDR3 length: 19 amino acids. The clonotype originates from a female donor with breast cancer. Some clones in this sample may be carry-over from other donors' samples. The V call is TRBV5-4, the J call TRBJ2-3, with 13 bases aligning to TRBD2. What was sequenced was axillary lymph node tissue. CDR3 DNA: TGTGCCAGCAGCTTCATGGGACTAGCGGGAAGAGCGGGCACAGATACGCAGTATTTT. As protein: CASSFMGLAGRAGTDTQYF.